This T cell receptor (beta chain) was recovered during a study of Graves' ophthalmopathy and Graves' hyperthyroidism. The CDR3 extends over 10 amino acids. CDR1 and CDR2 from the germline V gene are SQVTM and ANQGSEA. V was shortened by 8 bases and J by 8 bases, with 12 bases between the two germline ends. This clonotype appeared a single time. CDR3 regions of TCR beta were amplified from RNA transcripts. The first-round RT-PCR employed HTBI primers together with the Qiagen OneStep RT-PCR kit. A multiplex PCR was then performed as the second round. TCRdb analysed the multiplex PCR reads with MiXCR anew, one entry per CDR3 protein. The top ten clones hold approximately 43% of a sample with about 740,000 distinct CDR3 sequences, approximately 40% of them seen once. Ophthalmopathy was moderately-to-severely active, CAS at least 3, NOSPECS at least 4, lasting under 3 months. Someone took the PBMCs out of roughly 10 ml of fresh peripheral blood.

The receptor was derived from an adult man with Graves' ophthalmopathy. The rearrangement links TRBV29-1 to TRBJ1-2, with no clear D. Source material: peripheral blood. In nucleotides, the CDR3 is TGCAGCTTAGAGCTGGACGGCTACACCTTC. Protein sequence: CSLELDGYTF.